This TCR beta chain was sequenced in a study of shared clonotypes between healthy human individuals. Study-level background: CD4 naive and CD4 memory each took three plates per donor, while CD8 naive took two and CD8 memory one. Whole-study findings and limits: In this cohort, only blood was sampled, and tissue repertoires likely differ. Sorted-subset sequencing, rarefaction showed, was incomplete despite large depth.

This CDR3 region has 16 residues. Germline CDR1 reads MDHEN; CDR2 reads SYDVKM. V was shortened by 3 bases and J by 2 bases, with 14 bases between the two germline ends. Naive CD8 isolation took CD45RO-negative cells positively selected for CCR7 and excluded terminally differentiated effector memory CD45RA+ cells. None of the donors, who were healthy HIV-negative adults, had recently had acute infections or vaccinations. Libraries were prepared by immunoSEQ multiplex PCR; TCRdb keeps only in-frame clonotypes and omits some of them. Counted here are fewer than 1 million clones, 90% to 98% occurring once; the ten biggest clones make up under 0.25%. To note about this clone: Its antigen is not identified.

This rearrangement joins TRBV28 to TRBJ2-1; the D gene is possibly TRBD2 (6 bases). Sequencing was performed on naive CD8+ T cells sorted from blood. The sequence was collected from a man aged 30-40 years in good health. In DNA, the CDR3 is TGTGCCAGCAGTTTTCCGGGGGACTCCCCCTACAATGAGCAGTTCTTC. It yields the protein CASSFPGDSPYNEQFF.